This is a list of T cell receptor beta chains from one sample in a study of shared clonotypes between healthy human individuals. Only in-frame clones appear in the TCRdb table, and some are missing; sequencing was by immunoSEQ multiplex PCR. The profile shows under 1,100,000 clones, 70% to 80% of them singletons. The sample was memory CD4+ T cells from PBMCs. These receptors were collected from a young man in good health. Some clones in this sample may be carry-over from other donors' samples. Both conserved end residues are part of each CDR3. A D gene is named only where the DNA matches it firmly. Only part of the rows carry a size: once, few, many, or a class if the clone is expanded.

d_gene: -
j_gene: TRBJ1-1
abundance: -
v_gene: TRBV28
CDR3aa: CASLRRGEAFF
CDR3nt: TGTGCCAGCCTCCGGCGGGGTGAAGCTTTCTTT

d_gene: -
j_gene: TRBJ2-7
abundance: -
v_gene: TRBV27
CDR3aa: CASSSPPGLAYEQYF
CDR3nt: TGTGCCAGCAGTTCACCCCCGGGGTTGGCCTACGAGCAGTACTTC

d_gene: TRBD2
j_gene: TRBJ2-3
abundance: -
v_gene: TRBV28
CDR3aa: CASSHLAGGGTDTQYF
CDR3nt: TGTGCCAGCAGTCATCTAGCGGGAGGGGGCACAGATACGCAGTATTTT

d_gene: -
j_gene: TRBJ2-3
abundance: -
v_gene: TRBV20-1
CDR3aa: CSAHRDTQYF
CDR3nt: TGCAGTGCCCACCGGGATACGCAGTATTTT

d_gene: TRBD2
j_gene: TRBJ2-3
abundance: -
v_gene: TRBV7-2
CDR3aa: CASVGGRALDTQYF
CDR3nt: TGTGCCAGCGTTGGCGGGAGGGCCTTAGATACGCAGTATTTT

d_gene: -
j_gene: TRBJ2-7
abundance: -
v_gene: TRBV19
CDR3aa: CASSPGVEQYF
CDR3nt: TGTGCCAGTAGCCCAGGGGTCGAGCAGTACTTC

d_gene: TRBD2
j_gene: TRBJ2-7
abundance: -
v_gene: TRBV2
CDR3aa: CASSLAGAGSYEQYF
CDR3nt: TGTGCCAGCAGTTTAGCGGGAGCGGGTTCCTACGAGCAGTACTTC

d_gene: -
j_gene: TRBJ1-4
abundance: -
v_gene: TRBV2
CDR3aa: CASSEGGTREKLFF
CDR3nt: TGTGCCAGCAGTGAAGGAGGGACCCGTGAAAAACTGTTTTTT

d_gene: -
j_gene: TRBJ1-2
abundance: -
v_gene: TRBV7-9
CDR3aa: CASSGGTGYGYTF
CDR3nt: TGTGCCAGCAGCGGGGGGACCGGTTATGGCTACACCTTC

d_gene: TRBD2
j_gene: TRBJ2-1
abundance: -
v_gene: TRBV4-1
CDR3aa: CASSQVSAGGIYNEQFF
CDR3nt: TGCGCCAGCAGCCAAGTTTCGGCGGGAGGGATCTACAATGAGCAGTTCTTC

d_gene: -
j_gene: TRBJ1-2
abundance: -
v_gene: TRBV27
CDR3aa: CASSLSPAAYGYTF
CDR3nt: TGTGCCAGCAGTTTATCTCCGGCAGCCTATGGCTACACCTTC

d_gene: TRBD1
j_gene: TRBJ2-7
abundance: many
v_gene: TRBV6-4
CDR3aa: CASSDSLRPQGTYSYEQYF
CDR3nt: TGTGCCAGCAGTGACTCCCTAAGGCCACAGGGGACGTACTCCTACGAGCAGTACTTC

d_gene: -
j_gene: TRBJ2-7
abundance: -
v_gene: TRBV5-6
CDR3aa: CASSGGPGASYEQYF
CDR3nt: TGTGCCAGCAGCGGTGGGCCGGGAGCTTCCTACGAGCAGTACTTC

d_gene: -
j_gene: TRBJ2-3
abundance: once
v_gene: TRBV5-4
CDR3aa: CASSLLGVTDTQYF
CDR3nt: TGTGCCAGCAGCTTGTTGGGGGTCACAGATACGCAGTATTTT

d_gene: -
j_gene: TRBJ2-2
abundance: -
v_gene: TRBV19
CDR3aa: CASSGRAGSNTGELFF
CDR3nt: TGTGCCAGTAGTGGCCGAGCGGGCTCGAACACCGGGGAGCTGTTTTTT

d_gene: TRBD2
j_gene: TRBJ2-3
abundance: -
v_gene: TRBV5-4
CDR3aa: CASSTGLAGRGGGTDTQYF
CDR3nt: TGTGCCAGCAGCACGGGACTAGCGGGAAGAGGGGGCGGCACAGATACGCAGTATTTT

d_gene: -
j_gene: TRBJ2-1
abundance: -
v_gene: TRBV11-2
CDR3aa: CASSWGLNYNEQFF
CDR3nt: TGTGCCAGCAGCTGGGGACTGAACTACAATGAGCAGTTCTTC

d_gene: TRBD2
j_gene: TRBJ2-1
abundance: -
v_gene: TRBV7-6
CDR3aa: CASSQRGLAGFGEQFF
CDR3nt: TGTGCCAGCAGCCAAAGGGGACTAGCGGGATTCGGTGAGCAGTTCTTC

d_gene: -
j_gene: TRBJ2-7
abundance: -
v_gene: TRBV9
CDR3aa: CASSVAAALTYEQYF
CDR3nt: TGTGCCAGCAGCGTAGCCGCAGCCCTTACCTACGAGCAGTACTTC

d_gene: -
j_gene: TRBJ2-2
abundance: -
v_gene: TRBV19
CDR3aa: CASSIEGNTGELFF
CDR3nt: TGTGCCAGTAGTATCGAGGGAAACACCGGGGAGCTGTTTTTT

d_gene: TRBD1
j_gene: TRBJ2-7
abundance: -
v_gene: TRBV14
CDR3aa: CASSRRMTGTGFYEQYF
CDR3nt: TGTGCCAGCAGCCGCCGAATGACCGGGACAGGGTTCTACGAGCAGTACTTC

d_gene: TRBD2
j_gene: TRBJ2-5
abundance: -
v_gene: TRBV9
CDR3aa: CASSPRTSGRASQETQYF
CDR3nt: TGTGCCAGCAGCCCCAGGACTAGCGGGAGGGCCTCCCAAGAGACCCAGTACTTC

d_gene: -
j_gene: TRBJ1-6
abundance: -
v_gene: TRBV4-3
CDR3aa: CASSQEGFNSPLHF
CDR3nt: TGCGCCAGCAGCCAAGAAGGATTTAATTCACCCCTCCACTTT

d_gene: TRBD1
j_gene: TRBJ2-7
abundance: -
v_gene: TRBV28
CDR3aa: CASSSPGQPHEQYF
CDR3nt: TGTGCCAGCAGCTCACCGGGACAGCCCCACGAGCAGTACTTC